Each of the 21 T cell receptor beta chains below was sequenced from the same sample in a study of low-dose radiotherapy and immunotherapy resistance in tumors. TRAV- and TRBV-specific primers, spanning alpha and beta chains, primed first-strand cDNA. A constant-region primer paired with the V-primer adapter amplified TCRs over about 20 PCR cycles. TCRdb recomputed calls from the reads with MiXCR, one row per CDR3 protein. Counted here are 60,000 to 75,000 distinct CDR3 sequences, less than 30% occurring once; the ten biggest clones make up 6.6%. Time point given: before trial treatment. The input for sequencing was PBMCs, taken before treatment. These receptors were obtained from a male donor with rectosigmoid adenocarcinoma.

The sample holds many counts of this clonotype. This chain joins TRBV25-1 and TRBJ2-7; possible D gene TRBD1, 6 bases. Trimming removed 6 bases at V and 3 bases at J, with 12 bases between. Germline loops: CDR1 MGHDK, CDR2 SYGVNS. The CDR3 contains 13 residues. Here the CDR3 DNA reads TGTGCCAGCAGCAGGCAGGGGAACTACGAGCAGTACTTC. This gives the protein CASSRQGNYEQYF.

This clonotype came up many times. This rearrangement joins TRBV6-2 or TRBV6-3 to TRBJ2-2, with D unresolved. Trimming shortened V by 2 bases and J by 3 bases, and 10 bases separated the two germline ends. The CDR3 has 15 amino acids. The germline V gene encodes CDR1 MNHEY and CDR2 SVGEGT. This chain's CDR3 is CASSYNAEYTGELFF. In nucleotides, the CDR3 is TGTGCCAGCAGTTACAACGCGGAATACACCGGGGAGCTGTTTTTT.

This clonotype was picked up a small number of times. This rearrangement joins TRBV20-1 to TRBJ1-6, with unresolved D. CDR3 length: 15 amino acids. Germline V gene lookup returns CDR1 DFQATT and CDR2 SNEGSKA (reference sequence). V lost 0 bases and J lost 9, with 15 bases in between. CDR3 loop: CSARDLGKVGSPLHF. The CDR3 DNA is TGCAGTGCTAGAGATCTTGGAAAAGTGGGTTCACCCCTCCACTTT.

This clonotype was counted ten times or more. V and J are TRBV7-2 and TRBJ2-3; D is unclear. The CDR3 is made up of 15 amino acids. V was clipped by 2 bases and J by 0 bases, with 9 bases between them. Germline loops: CDR1 SGHTA, CDR2 FQGNSA. The CDR3 coding sequence is TGTGCCAGCAGCTTACAGTACTCTAGCACAGATACGCAGTATTTT. Its translation: CASSLQYSSTDTQYF.

The V and J genes are TRBV28 and TRBJ2-7; a weak D match, TRBD1 (5 bases). Germline-derived CDR1 and CDR2 are MDHEN and SYDVKM. Deletions cut 1 base from V and 9 bases from J, with 19 bases between. The CDR3 extends over 15 amino acids. DNA for the CDR3: TGTGCCAGCAGTTTATTTAGGTCAGGGATACGAGGGCAGTACTTC. Protein: CASSLFRSGIRGQYF.

With respect to this clonotype: It differs at one base from a far larger clone, so likely a read error. V usage is TRBV5-8 and J usage is TRBJ2-1, with D perhaps matching TRBD2 (7 bases). Germline V gives CDR1 SGHTS, CDR2 YDEGEE. This CDR3 has 15 amino acids. CDR3 residues: CASSQDYGGLDERFF. The CDR3 bases are TGTGCCAGCAGCCAAGATTACGGGGGGCTCGATGAGCGGTTCTTC. The full variable domain, in which reference TRBV5-8 and TRBJ2-1 provide the parts outside the CDR3, is EAGVTQSPTHLIKTRGQQATLRCSPISGHTSVYWYQQALGLGLQFLLWYDEGEERNRGNFPPRFSGRQFPNYSSELNVNALELEDSALYLCASSQDYGGLDERFFGPGTRLTVL.

Comments on this clonotype: A far larger clone is one nucleotide away, so this likely arose from a read error. The genes are TRBV9 and TRBJ2-7; maybe TRBD1 (6 bases). CDR1 and CDR2 (germline): SGDLS, YYNGEE. The ends were cut back, 3 bases at V and 7 bases at J, with 14 bases in the middle. The CDR3 totals 13 residues. The chain's CDR3 is CASSAQGHNEQYF. The CDR3 DNA sequence: TGTGCCAGCAGCGCTCAGGGGCACAATGAGCAGTACTTC.

This clonotype was counted at least ten times. The rearrangement links TRBV7-2 to TRBJ2-6, with 10 positions matching TRBD1. Germline values: CDR1 SGHTA, CDR2 FQGNSA. V lost 6 bases to trimming and J lost 0 bases; unmatched junction nucleotides: 2. The CDR3 totals 16 residues. The DNA for the CDR3 is TGTGCCAGCAGTCGGACAGGGGGCTCTGGGGCCAACGTCCTGACTTTC. Encoded protein: CASSRTGGSGANVLTF.

This clonotype has at least ten counts. This chain joins TRBV11-2 and TRBJ2-1; 13 bases are shared with TRBD2. Looked up from germline, CDR1 is SGHAT and CDR2 is FQNNGV. V dropped 1 base and J dropped 7; count of bases not matched to a gene: 7. The CDR3 has 17 amino acids. The CDR3 here is CASSLVLLAGGQNEQFF. The CDR3 nucleotides read TGTGCCAGCAGCTTAGTATTACTAGCGGGAGGGCAGAATGAGCAGTTCTTC. The full variable domain, with the rest looked up from reference TRBV11-2 and TRBJ2-1, is EAGVAQSPRYKIIEKRQSVAFWCNPISGHATLYWYQQILGQGPKLLIQFQNNGVVDDSQLPKDRFSAERLKGVDSTLKIQPAKLEDSAVYLCASSLVLLAGGQNEQFFGPGTRLTVL.

As regards this clonotype: Since a much larger clone is just one base distant, this may be a read error. Lacking the conserved final phenylalanine or tryptophan, this CDR3 likely reflects a read error. The chain employs TRBV28 and TRBJ2-7; unclear D gene. The V end was cut by 8 bases, the J end by 0 bases, with 5 bases between. This CDR3 spans 11 amino acids. Germline assignment: CDR1 MDHEN and CDR2 SYDVKM. CDR3 DNA sequence: TGTGCCAGCGCCTCCTCCTACGAGCAGTACTCC. Its translation is CASASSYEQYS.

This clonotype has only one observation. A far more abundant clone sits one base away, making this likely a read error. The J gene is TRBJ2-5, the V gene TRBV29-1; D may be TRBD2 (6 bases). V was shortened by 0 bases and J by 11 bases, with 28 bases between the two germline ends. The CDR3 has 17 residues. The germline V gene has CDR1 SQVTM and CDR2 ANQGSEA. In DNA, the CDR3 is TGCAGCGTTGAAGATCTAGGCACCGGGACCTTCTCGGGGGAGCAGTACTTC. Residues: CSVEDLGTGTFSGEQYF.

This clonotype was seen ten or more times. This chain uses TRBV5-1 with TRBJ2-3; D may be TRBD1 (5 bases). The CDR3 extends over 12 amino acids. Deletions cut 3 bases from V and 5 bases from J, with 7 bases between. The V gene's germline CDR1 is SGHRS and CDR2 YFSETQ. CDR3 in DNA: TGCGCCAGCAGCTCAAGGGGAGATACGCAGTATTTT. Translating it yields CASSSRGDTQYF.

This clonotype was counted a single time. The chain couples TRBV28 to TRBJ2-1, with D possibly called TRBD1 or TRBD2 (5 bases each). This CDR3 has 11 amino acids. V was cut by 7 bases and J by 12 bases, with 13 bases left in between. Germline V CDR1 and CDR2: MDHEN, SYDVKM. In DNA, the CDR3 is TGTGCCAGCACCACCGGGACCGCGCAGTTCTTC. Encoded protein: CASTTGTAQFF.

This clonotype has a count of ten or more. J is TRBJ1-5 and V is TRBV5-5; 9 bases are a match to TRBD1. Losses at the gene ends were 2 bases for V and 6 bases for J; bases not matched to a gene: 9. CDR3 size: 16 residues. Germline V CDR1 and CDR2: SGHKS, YYEKEE (reference sequence). CDR3 residues: CASSLGGTGIGQPQHF. CDR3 DNA sequence: TGTGCCAGCAGCTTAGGCGGGACAGGGATCGGTCAGCCCCAGCATTTT.

The chain recombines TRBV3-1 with TRBJ1-2, with a weak D call TRBD1 (5 bases). This CDR3 region has 14 residues. Germline V CDR1 and CDR2: LGHDT, YNNKEL (reference sequence). The V and J ends lost 4 bases and 7 bases respectively, with 16 bases between them. The CDR3 DNA reads as TGTGCCAGCAGCCCTAGCGTCGGGACCTCTGGCTACACCTTC. As protein: CASSPSVGTSGYTF.

At least ten counts were recorded for this clonotype. This chain links TRBV12-3 or TRBV12-4 with TRBJ2-7; unclear D gene. The CDR3 covers 14 residues. V was shortened by 5 bases and J by 0 bases, with 11 bases between the two germline ends. DNA for the CDR3: TGTGCCAGCAGTCCGGACGCGTTCTCCTACGAGCAGTACTTC. Protein: CASSPDAFSYEQYF.

The sample holds a few counts of this clonotype. The chain carries TRBV12-5 and TRBJ1-5; maybe TRBD1 (6 bases). This CDR3 has 13 residues. V was cut by 5 bases and J by 5 bases, with 10 bases left in between. Germline V gives CDR1 LGHNT, CDR2 FRNRAP. The CDR3 protein is CASGQGFDQPQHF. The CDR3 nucleotides are TGTGCTAGTGGTCAGGGGTTCGATCAGCCCCAGCATTTT.

The chain joins TRBV27 to TRBJ1-1, with no clear D. The length of the CDR3 is 14 residues. V was trimmed by 0 bases and J by 4 bases, leaving 9 bases between them. CDR1 MNHEY and CDR2 SMNVEV come from the germline V gene (reference sequence). CDR3 nucleotides: TGTGCCAGCAGTTTATCGCAAGGGAGCACTGAAGCTTTCTTT. Protein sequence: CASSLSQGSTEAFF.

This clonotype was observed many times. The chain employs TRBV4-1 and TRBJ1-6; no clear D gene. The CDR3 contains 13 residues. Trimming stripped 4 bases from V and 15 bases from J, with 16 bases between. Germline V gene data show CDR1 as MGHRA and CDR2 as YSYEKL. The CDR3 sequence is CASSPAPGRVLHF. The DNA for the CDR3 is TGCGCCAGCAGCCCCGCGCCTGGTCGGGTCCTCCACTTT.

This clonotype was counted many times. The CDR3 coding sequence is TGTGCCAGCAGTTTACAGGGCTACGAGCAGTACTTC. Amino acid sequence: CASSLQGYEQYF. This chain uses TRBV28 with TRBJ2-7, with TRBD1 as a possible D gene (5 bases). Germline values: CDR1 MDHEN, CDR2 SYDVKM. V was shortened by 2 bases and J by 3 bases, with 5 bases between the two germline ends. This CDR3 region has 12 residues.

This clonotype was seen at least ten times. This chain links TRBV7-4 with TRBJ2-2; 8 bases agree with TRBD1. The germline V gene encodes CDR1 SGHVT and CDR2 SQSDAQ. The V and J ends lost 5 bases and 6 bases, in that order; junction bases with no gene match: 2. CDR3 length: 13 residues. CDR3 residues: CASSRDRPGELFF. The CDR3 nucleotides are TGTGCCAGCAGCAGGGACAGGCCCGGGGAGCTGTTTTTT.